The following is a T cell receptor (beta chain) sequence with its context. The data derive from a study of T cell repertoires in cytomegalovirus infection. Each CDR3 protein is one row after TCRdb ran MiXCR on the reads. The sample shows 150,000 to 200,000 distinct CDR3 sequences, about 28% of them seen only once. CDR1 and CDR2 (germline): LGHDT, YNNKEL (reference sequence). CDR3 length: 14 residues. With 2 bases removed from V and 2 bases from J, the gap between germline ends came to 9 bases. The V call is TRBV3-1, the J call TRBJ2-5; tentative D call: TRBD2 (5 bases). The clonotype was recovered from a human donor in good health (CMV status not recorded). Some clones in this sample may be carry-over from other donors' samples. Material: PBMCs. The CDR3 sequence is CASSQTGSQETQYF. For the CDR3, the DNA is TGTGCCAGCAGCCAAACGGGATCTCAAGAGACCCAGTACTTC.